These 25 T cell receptor beta chains were all obtained from the same sample, sequenced in a study of naive and memory T cell subsets. The SP2 primer and nested alpha and beta constant region primers amplified ligated cDNA in four rounds. Via MiXCR, TCRdb re-called the 5' RACE reads, giving one row per CDR3 protein. The sample consists of over 50,000 distinct CDR3 sequences, more than 7.5% of them appearing once. TCR cDNA received a 3' ligated oligonucleotide that carried a UMI. The receptor set was obtained from a female donor in good health.

This clonotype has only a few counts. The gene calls are TRBV18 and TRBJ2-3; 9 bases align to TRBD1. The CDR3 length is 15 residues. V trimming: 4 bases; J trimming: 4 bases; junction bases outside the gene matches: 6. Germline V gene lookup returns CDR1 KGHSH and CDR2 LQKENI. In DNA, the CDR3 is TGTGCCAGCTCACGGGGACAGGGTGCCCCAGATACGCAGTATTTT. As protein: CASSRGQGAPDTQYF. Using reference TRBV18 and TRBJ2-3 for the parts outside the CDR3, the full variable domain is NAGVMQNPRHLVRRRGQEARLRCSPMKGHSHVYWYRQLPEEGLKFMVYLQKENIIDESGMPKERFSAEFPKEGPSILRIQQVVRGDSAAYFCASSRGQGAPDTQYFGPGTRLTVL.

In its sample, this clonotype was seen many times. V is TRBV2 and J is TRBJ2-7; the D gene is possibly TRBD2 (5 bases). CDR3 length equals 16 residues. Trimming pared 3 bases from V and 3 bases from J, leaving 18 bases between. Germline CDR1 is SNHLY and CDR2 is FYNNEI. The CDR3 is CASSDPGKTKSYEQYF. CDR3 nucleotides: TGTGCCAGCAGTGATCCGGGGAAAACGAAAAGCTACGAGCAGTACTTC.

This clonotype turned up a few times. The genes are TRBV4-3 and TRBJ1-1; 7 bases agree with TRBD1. V shed 3 bases, J shed 1 base, and the junction held 5 bases outside the gene matches. CDR3 size: 15 residues. Germline CDR1 LGHNA, CDR2 YSLEER. DNA for the CDR3: TGCGCCAGCAGCCAGATACAGGGGCGGAACACTGAAGCTTTCTTT. Translating gives CASSQIQGRNTEAFF.

In this sample, this clonotype turned up a few times. The gene calls are TRBV4-2 and TRBJ2-5; 15 nucleotides line up with TRBD2. Unmatched junction bases numbered 5, after V lost 1 base and J lost 5 bases. The germline gives CDR1 LGHNA, CDR2 YNFKEQ. The CDR3 extends over 17 amino acids. DNA for the CDR3: TGTGCCAGCAGCCAAGGGACTAGCGGGGGGGCCTTGGAGACCCAGTACTTC. Residues: CASSQGTSGGALETQYF.

There are many counts of this clonotype. The chain uses TRBV30 and TRBJ1-5; 8 bases are a match to TRBD1. The trim removed 5 bases at V and 6 bases at J, leaving 12 bases unmatched. CDR1 and CDR2 from the germline V gene are GTSNPN and SVGIG (reference sequence). This CDR3 has 15 amino acids. DNA for the CDR3: TGTGCCTGGCAACGGGCGGACAGGGATGGTCAGCCCCAGCATTTT. Protein: CAWQRADRDGQPQHF.

This clonotype was seen a few times. This rearrangement joins TRBV7-3 to TRBJ1-5; perhaps TRBD1 as D (6 bases). Trimming removed 2 bases at V and 2 bases at J, with 10 bases between. This CDR3 has 15 amino acids. The germline V gene has CDR1 SGHTA and CDR2 FQGTGA. For the CDR3, the DNA is TGTGCCAGCAGCTTACCAGGGGCCTGCAATCAGCCCCAGCATTTT. Translated: CASSLPGACNQPQHF.

This clonotype showed up many times. V and J are TRBV29-1 and TRBJ1-4, with 7 bases aligning to TRBD1. This CDR3 spans 13 amino acids. Germline V lookup: CDR1 SQVTM, CDR2 ANQGSEA. The ends lost 6 bases at V and 5 bases at J; junction bases unmatched: 6. CDR3 bases: TGCAGCGTCGCCGGGACAGACAATGAAAAACTGTTTTTT. Amino acid sequence: CSVAGTDNEKLFF.

This clonotype was observed a handful of times. The CDR3, as DNA: TGTGCCAGTAGGGACAGGGGTAGAACAGATACGCAGTATTTT. Protein product: CASRDRGRTDTQYF. The chain joins TRBV19 to TRBJ2-3, with 9 bases fitting TRBD1. This CDR3 spans 14 amino acids. Germline loops: CDR1 LNHDA, CDR2 SQIVND (reference sequence). Trimming cost V 6 bases and J 3 bases; bases outside gene matches: 4. The variable domain in full, completed from reference TRBV19 and TRBJ2-3, reads DGGITQSPKYLFRKEGQNVTLSCEQNLNHDAMYWYRQDPGQGLRLIYYSQIVNDFQKGDIAEGYSVSREKKESFPLTVTSAQKNPTAFYLCASRDRGRTDTQYFGPGTRLTVL.

This clonotype was observed a few times. The chain recombines TRBV6-2 or TRBV6-3 with TRBJ2-3; D uncertain. Trimming removed 2 bases from V and 6 bases from J, with 6 bases in between. This CDR3 region has 12 residues. CDR1 is MNHEY, CDR2 SVGEGT, per germline. The CDR3 reads CASSYGQDTQYF. CDR3 nucleotides: TGTGCCAGCAGTTACGGGCAGGATACGCAGTATTTT.

The rearrangement links TRBV7-9 to TRBJ1-2, with D possibly being TRBD1 (6 bases). CDR3 length equals 13 residues. V was trimmed by 6 bases and J by 4 bases, leaving 12 bases between them. Germline V gives CDR1 SEHNR, CDR2 FQNEAQ (reference sequence). The CDR3 nucleotides are TGTGCCAGCAGATCTGACAGGTTCTATGGCTACACCTTC. It encodes CASRSDRFYGYTF. Full variable domain (rest looked up from reference TRBV7-9 and TRBJ1-2): DTGVSQNPRHKITKRGQNVTFRCDPISEHNRLYWYRQTLGQGPEFLTYFQNEAQLEKSRLLSDRFSAERPKGSFSTLEIQRTEQGDSAMYLCASRSDRFYGYTFGSGTRLTVV.

This clonotype came up many times. DNA of the CDR3: TGTGCCAGCAGTCCACTAGCGGGGGGGAGTGAGCAGTTCTTC. Residues: CASSPLAGGSEQFF. This chain joins TRBV6-5 and TRBJ2-1, with TRBD2 identical over 13 bases. CDR1 is MNHEY, CDR2 SVGAGI, per germline. V shed 5 bases and J 9 bases; nucleotides not matched to a gene: 4. CDR3 length: 14 amino acids.

This clonotype was picked up many times. The chain joins TRBV7-2 to TRBJ1-2; 7 bases are a match to TRBD1. V was clipped by 5 bases and J by 9 bases; unmatched bases: 9. The CDR3 has 13 amino acids. The germline gives CDR1 SGHTA, CDR2 FQGNSA. This CDR3 is CASSQDRIVSYTF. For the CDR3, the DNA is TGTGCCAGCAGCCAGGACAGGATTGTTAGCTACACCTTC.

This clonotype showed up many times. The chain couples TRBV4-3 to TRBJ1-2, with a tentative D call TRBD1 (6 bases). Germline V gives CDR1 LGHNA, CDR2 YSLEER. V was cut by 0 bases and J by 8 bases, with 13 bases left in between. The CDR3 runs 14 residues. Here the CDR3 DNA reads TGCGCCAGCAGCCAAGATGTCAACAGGGCGGGCTACACCTTC. Protein: CASSQDVNRAGYTF.

This clonotype was found a few times. The rearrangement uses TRBV11-2 and TRBJ2-5; TRBD2 matches 16 bases. Germline V gene lookup returns CDR1 SGHAT and CDR2 FQNNGV. The length of the CDR3 is 19 residues. Trimming removed 5 bases from V and 2 bases from J; junction bases left unmatched: 11. The CDR3 nucleotides are TGTGCCAGCAGCCAATACCCGGGACTAGCGGGGGGGAAACAAGAGACCCAGTACTTC. Encoded protein: CASSQYPGLAGGKQETQYF.

Only a few counts were recorded for this clonotype. This sequence joins TRBV28 and TRBJ2-1; TRBD1 or TRBD2 may be the D gene (6 bases each). Germline-derived CDR1 and CDR2 are MDHEN and SYDVKM. V was trimmed by 7 bases and J by 9 bases, leaving 19 bases between them. This CDR3 is 14 amino acids long. The CDR3 nucleotides read TGTGCCAGCAAATCTCGAGGGGGGCGAAGTGAGCAGTTCTTC. This codes for CASKSRGGRSEQFF. Complete variable domain (other parts from reference TRBV28 and TRBJ2-1): DVKVTQSSRYLVKRTGEKVFLECVQDMDHENMFWYRQDPGLGLRLIYFSYDVKMKEKGDIPEGYSVSREKKERFSLILESASTNQTSMYLCASKSRGGRSEQFFGPGTRLTVL.

Ten or more counts support this clonotype. The V and J genes are TRBV20-1 and TRBJ1-2, with D unresolved. V shed 7 bases and J shed 4 bases, with 16 bases lying between them. This CDR3 has 13 residues. Germline V gives CDR1 DFQATT, CDR2 SNEGSKA (reference sequence). The CDR3 nucleotides read TGCAGTGTGAGGATGCCGGGAGCCTATGGCTACACCTTC. This gives the protein CSVRMPGAYGYTF.

In its sample, this clonotype was seen many times. The chain links TRBV7-9 to TRBJ1-5; D call uncertain. The CDR3 runs 14 residues. The V end was cut by 6 bases, the J end by 2 bases, with 11 bases between. Germline V gene lookup returns CDR1 SEHNR and CDR2 FQNEAQ (reference sequence). The CDR3 sequence is CASRAGAGNQPQHF. The CDR3 DNA reads TGTGCCAGCAGGGCGGGAGCGGGCAATCAGCCCCAGCATTTT. The whole variable domain, remainder taken from reference TRBV7-9 and TRBJ1-5, is DTGVSQNPRHKITKRGQNVTFRCDPISEHNRLYWYRQTLGQGPEFLTYFQNEAQLEKSRLLSDRFSAERPKGSFSTLEIQRTEQGDSAMYLCASRAGAGNQPQHFGDGTRLSIL.

This clonotype was counted many times. The chain employs TRBV18 and TRBJ2-5; 9 positions agree with TRBD1. V trimming: 0 bases; J trimming: 3 bases; junction bases outside the gene matches: 17. The CDR3 loop spans 20 amino acids. Germline assignment: CDR1 KGHSH and CDR2 LQKENI. The CDR3 DNA follows: TGTGCCAGCTCACCACCGCGTTCATCGGGGACAGGGTCGGGGGAAGAGACCCAGTACTTC. It translates to CASSPPRSSGTGSGEETQYF.

This clonotype appeared many times. The J gene is TRBJ2-1, the V gene TRBV29-1; D is ambiguous. This CDR3 is 13 amino acids long. Germline V lookup: CDR1 SQVTM, CDR2 ANQGSEA. V was cut by 3 bases and J by 0 bases, with 6 bases left in between. For the CDR3, the DNA is TGCAGCGTTGACCCGAGCTCCTACAATGAGCAGTTCTTC. Translated, it gives CSVDPSSYNEQFF.

This chain connects TRBV28 to TRBJ2-1, with D hard to call. The V end was cut by 2 bases, the J end by 8 bases, with 4 bases between. Per germline, CDR1 MDHEN and CDR2 SYDVKM. The CDR3 is 11 amino acids. DNA of the CDR3: TGTGCCAGCAGTTTAATACATGAGCAGTTCTTC. Translated, it gives CASSLIHEQFF.

The chain joins TRBV9 to TRBJ2-5; no definite D call. The V gene's germline CDR1 is SGDLS and CDR2 YYNGEE. The CDR3 runs to 17 residues. The V and J ends lost 2 bases and 5 bases respectively, with 22 bases between them. CDR3 amino acids: CASSVTPDFRSVETQYF. For the CDR3, the DNA is TGTGCCAGCAGCGTGACCCCAGATTTTAGGTCCGTCGAGACCCAGTACTTC.

This clonotype was seen a few times. This chain connects TRBV11-3 to TRBJ2-3, with 11 bases aligning to TRBD2. The CDR3 is made up of 17 amino acids. Germline lookup yields CDR1 SGHNT and CDR2 YENEEA. The junction had 6 bases not matched to a gene; V was cut back by 4 bases and J by 0 bases. CDR3 protein: CASSSRGTSGSTDTQYF. CDR3 sequence (DNA): TGTGCCAGCAGCTCCCGTGGGACTAGCGGTAGCACAGATACGCAGTATTTT.

The chain is built from TRBV18 and TRBJ1-1; TRBD1 agrees at 9 bases. The V segment lost 2 bases and the J segment 7 bases; nucleotides outside the gene matches: 5. The CDR3 contains 14 residues. Germline V lookup: CDR1 KGHSH, CDR2 LQKENI. This chain's CDR3 is CASSPTGGRVEAFF. For the CDR3, the DNA is TGTGCCAGCTCACCAACAGGGGGCCGGGTTGAAGCTTTCTTT.

The table lists this clonotype with a count of one. This chain links TRBV29-1 with TRBJ2-6; TRBD2 might be the D (5 bases). The CDR3 length is 15 residues. Trimming left V 6 bases short and J 0 bases short, with 12 bases between. Germline-derived CDR1 and CDR2 are SQVTM and ANQGSEA. The CDR3 region is CSVQSGYSGANVLTF. CDR3 sequence (DNA): TGCAGCGTACAATCGGGGTACTCTGGGGCCAACGTCCTGACTTTC.

This clonotype was seen repeatedly, ten times or more. V is TRBV18 and J is TRBJ1-5; D gene unclear. The CDR3 sequence is 19 residues long. Germline V CDR1 and CDR2: KGHSH, LQKENI. The germline V and J ends were trimmed by 6 bases and 0 bases, with 24 bases remaining between them. In DNA form, the CDR3 reads TGTGCCAGCTCCAAGGAGACGGTGGGCTGGGTCTATAGCAATCAGCCCCAGCATTTT. Amino acids: CASSKETVGWVYSNQPQHF.